One and the same sample provided the 8 T cell receptor beta chains below, sequenced in a study of cytomegalovirus exposure and HLA in healthy donors. 13 Jbeta primers and 60 Vbeta primers were used for the PCR. Sequencing used immunoSEQ multiplex PCR; TCRdb keeps in-frame clones, though not all of them. The sample lists 210,000 or so clones; 70% to 85% were seen once. Sequencing input: PBMCs. All receptors derive from a woman in her forties in good health and CMV-seronegative.

J is TRBJ2-2 and V is TRBV5-6; no definite D call. The CDR3 contains 16 residues. CDR1 SGHDT and CDR2 YYEEEE come from the germline V gene. V gave up 2 bases and J gave up 6 bases, with 17 bases separating them. The CDR3 DNA is TGTGCCAGCAGCTTCCCCACCAGCGATTATCCCGGGGAGCTGTTTTTT. Translation gives CASSFPTSDYPGELFF.

This clone came up once. The CDR3 sequence: CAISTGTERGYTF. The CDR3 bases are TGTGCCATCTCAACCGGGACAGAAAGAGGCTACACCTTC. J is TRBJ1-2 and V is TRBV10-3; 7 bases match TRBD1. V was clipped by 8 bases and J by 8 bases; unmatched bases: 11. This CDR3 comprises 13 residues. From germline, CDR1 is ENHRY and CDR2 SYGVKD.

The J gene is TRBJ2-5, the V gene TRBV29-1, with D perhaps TRBD2 (6 bases). CDR3 length equals 13 residues. Deletions cut 3 bases from V and 5 bases from J, with 13 bases between. Germline CDR1 SQVTM, CDR2 ANQGSEA. The chain's CDR3 is CSVDAGLSETQYF. For the CDR3, the DNA is TGCAGCGTTGACGCGGGACTCTCCGAGACCCAGTACTTC.

The J gene is TRBJ2-3, the V gene TRBV9, with D tentatively TRBD2 (6 bases). CDR3 length: 13 amino acids. Per germline, CDR1 SGDLS and CDR2 YYNGEE. V was pared by 0 bases and J by 6 bases, with 8 bases between. The CDR3 loop reads CASSVVGTDTQYF. CDR3 sequence (DNA): TGTGCCAGCAGCGTAGTAGGGACTGATACGCAGTATTTT.

This chain uses TRBV5-6 with TRBJ1-1, with D possibly matching TRBD1 (6 bases). V shed 1 base and J shed 5 bases, with 6 bases lying between them. This CDR3 has 12 residues. In germline, CDR1 is SGHDT, CDR2 YYEEEE. The CDR3 is CASSLRGTEAFF. The CDR3 region has the DNA TGTGCCAGCAGCTTGAGGGGGACTGAAGCTTTCTTT.

The chain couples TRBV7-2 to TRBJ2-1; 14 bases fit TRBD2. Germline V CDR1 and CDR2: SGHTA, FQGNSA. The CDR3 has 15 amino acids. The V and J ends lost 6 bases and 6 bases, in that order; junction bases with no gene match: 4. The CDR3 DNA sequence: TGTGCCAGCAGGGGACTAGCGGGGGTTGGCAATGAGCAGTTCTTC. Amino acid sequence: CASRGLAGVGNEQFF.

The J gene is TRBJ1-6, the V gene TRBV2; D not resolved. The CDR3 length is 13 residues. V was pared by 7 bases and J by 7 bases, with 11 bases between. Germline values: CDR1 SNHLY, CDR2 FYNNEI. The chain's CDR3 is CASMYQENSPLHF. The CDR3 region has the DNA TGTGCCAGCATGTACCAGGAAAATTCACCCCTCCACTTT.

This chain connects TRBV7-9 to TRBJ2-2, with 9 bases identical to TRBD1. Germline CDR1 SEHNR, CDR2 FQNEAQ (reference sequence). J gave up 5 bases and V 4 bases, and 5 bases lay outside the gene matches. CDR3 length: 15 amino acids. The CDR3: CASSSRTGDTGELFF. The CDR3 bases are TGTGCCAGCAGCTCCCGGACAGGGGATACCGGGGAGCTGTTTTTT.